Listed below are T cell receptor beta chains from one sample, sequenced in a study of Graves' ophthalmopathy and Graves' hyperthyroidism. TCRdb independently ran MiXCR on the multiplex PCR reads; one entry per CDR3 protein. The sample shows roughly 500,000 distinct CDR3 sequences, approximately 15% of them seen only once. Sequencing was done on a sample of blood. All receptors come from a woman in her 30s with Graves' ophthalmopathy. Each CDR3 is given without its conserved first and last residue.

j_call v_call cdr3_aa
TRBJ1-6 TRBV6-1 ASSLDRGSNSPLH
TRBJ2-5 TRBV29-1 SVEGPRSGGETQY
TRBJ1-1 TRBV19 ASLGMGTEAF
TRBJ2-5 TRBV11-2 ASSFPQTGQETQY
TRBJ1-1 TRBV7-7 ASSPLGVNPLNTEAF
TRBJ2-7 TRBV11-1 ASSSRQVDEQY
TRBJ1-2 TRBV6-5 ASSYSGPGTYGYT
TRBJ1-1 TRBV18 ASSAGTENTEAF
TRBJ1-2 TRBV13 ASSSTLDSGHT
TRBJ1-1 TRBV6-5 ASSYGTALKEAF
TRBJ1-2 TRBV11-3 ASSRFGGFGYT
TRBJ2-2 TRBV6-5 ASSLGQDPNTGELF
TRBJ1-4 TRBV6-1 ASSGQQGTGDEKLF
TRBJ1-2 TRBV6-1 ASSPYRGQGYGYT
TRBJ1-3 TRBV18 ASSGTPYSGNTIY
TRBJ2-3 TRBV9 ASSASGSTDTQY
TRBJ1-6 TRBV4-1 ASSQDRQTNSPLH
TRBJ2-2 TRBV6-1 ASSPRQGLTGELF
TRBJ1-2 TRBV20-1 SARDLRVDYGYT
TRBJ2-2 TRBV5-1 ASSRLAGKNTGELF
TRBJ2-5 TRBV20-1 SAPRGGRETQY
TRBJ1-1 TRBV9 ASSVGISGTTNTEAF
TRBJ2-2 TRBV13 ASRQTTGELF
TRBJ1-1 TRBV10-1 ASSTGPNTEAF
TRBJ2-5 TRBV15 ATKGPWETQY
TRBJ1-2 TRBV12-3/TRBV12-4 ASSPTERFYGYT
TRBJ2-2 TRBV28 ASSHGQGSNTGELF
TRBJ2-4 TRBV29-1 SVVGGGPGLAQNIQY
TRBJ2-7 TRBV6-2/TRBV6-3 ASTLEGGGEYEQY
TRBJ1-5 TRBV12-3/TRBV12-4 ASSLRQGADQPQH
TRBJ2-7 TRBV28 VSRYTTYGEQY